This entry lists 13 T cell receptor beta chains sequenced from one sample in a study of T-cell memory formation after mild COVID-19. TCRdb independently ran MiXCR on the 5' RACE reads; one entry per CDR3 protein. The repertoire includes under 15,000 distinct CDR3 sequences, 15% to 20% of them detected once, and under 60% sits in the top ten. Material for sequencing was PBMCs or a T cell subset sorted from them (not recorded which). Receptor source: a man aged 18 to 35 who had mild COVID-19 (a few samples of this study predate the infection). Cell type and time point are not known.

The V and J genes are TRBV4-3 and TRBJ2-3, with D tentatively TRBD2 (6 bases). Germline CDR1 is LGHNA and CDR2 is YSLEER. The CDR3 has 17 residues. V lost 0 bases and J lost 1, with 14 bases in between. Written as DNA, the CDR3 is TGCGCCAGCAGCCAAGACTTACCTGGAGGGGGCACAGATACGCAGTATTTT. This codes for CASSQDLPGGGTDTQYF.

In this sample, this clonotype turned up many times. The gene calls are TRBV4-3 and TRBJ1-3; the D gene is possibly TRBD1 (5 bases). The CDR3 sequence is 15 residues long. V lost 5 bases to trimming and J lost 0 bases, with 11 bases between them. CDR1 is LGHNA, CDR2 YSLEER, per germline. Written as DNA, the CDR3 is TGCGCCAGCAGCACGTGGGGGAGCTCTGGAAACACCATATATTTT. This gives the protein CASSTWGSSGNTIYF.

This clonotype was seen more than once but under ten times. This chain links TRBV19 with TRBJ2-5, with TRBD2 matching over 7 bases. Germline assignment: CDR1 LNHDA and CDR2 SQIVND (reference sequence). This CDR3 is 13 amino acids long. V trimming: 8 bases; J trimming: 2 bases; junction bases outside the gene matches: 5. CDR3 nucleotide sequence: TGTGCCAGTGTGGGGGGGACTCAAGAGACCCAGTACTTC. Translating it yields CASVGGTQETQYF.

The chain combines TRBV7-2 with TRBJ1-5; D unclear. With 0 bases removed from V and 10 bases from J, the gap between germline ends came to 10 bases. In germline, CDR1 is SGHTA, CDR2 FQGNSA. This CDR3 spans 13 amino acids. As DNA, the CDR3 is TGTGCCAGCAGCTTAGCGCGAGAGTCCCCCCAGCATTTT. Translated, it gives CASSLARESPQHF.

This clonotype has at least ten counts. This chain links TRBV10-3 with TRBJ1-1; D ambiguous. Germline V lookup: CDR1 ENHRY, CDR2 SYGVKD. V was trimmed by 2 bases and J by 2 bases, leaving 9 bases between them. The CDR3 spans 14 residues. CDR3 protein: CAISEEGSNTEAFF. The CDR3 bases are TGTGCCATCAGTGAGGAGGGAAGCAACACTGAAGCTTTCTTT.

This clonotype was counted many times. The rearrangement uses TRBV4-2 and TRBJ1-2; D call uncertain. The CDR3 covers 15 residues. V was cut by 0 bases and J by 3 bases, with 11 bases left in between. Germline CDR1 LGHNA, CDR2 YNFKEQ. This CDR3 reads CASSQDPPGDYGYTF. CDR3 DNA: TGTGCCAGCAGCCAAGATCCCCCCGGGGACTATGGCTACACCTTC.

The chain carries TRBV7-9 and TRBJ2-1; D not resolved. The J call may be faulty, since TRBJ2-7 better matches the DNA end. The CDR3 sequence is 12 residues long. Germline assignment: CDR1 SEHNR and CDR2 FQNEAQ (reference sequence). CDR3 in amino acids: CASEAVSYEQYF. As DNA, the CDR3 is TGTGCCAGCGAGGCGGTCTCCTACGAGCAGTACTTC.

This clonotype occurred many times. This rearrangement joins TRBV7-9 to TRBJ1-6; no clear D. The CDR3 is 14 residues long. Trimming stripped 1 base from V and 5 bases from J, with 6 bases between. The germline CDR1 and CDR2 sequences are SEHNR and FQNEAQ (reference sequence). The CDR3 nucleotides are TGTGCCAGCAGCTTAGGGAGAAATAATTCACCCCTCCACTTT. Translated: CASSLGRNNSPLHF. Looking up the rest from reference TRBV7-9 and TRBJ1-6 gives the full variable domain: DTGVSQNPRHKITKRGQNVTFRCDPISEHNRLYWYRQTLGQGPEFLTYFQNEAQLEKSRLLSDRFSAERPKGSFSTLEIQRTEQGDSAMYLCASSLGRNNSPLHFGNGTRLTVT.

The table lists this clonotype with many counts. A junction boundary mismatches the germline segment, possibly from a read error. V gene TRBV20-1 combines with J gene TRBJ1-3; 9 positions agree with TRBD1. The germline V gene encodes CDR1 DFQATT and CDR2 SNEGSKA (reference sequence). The CDR3 loop spans 12 amino acids. The DNA of the CDR3 is TGCAGTGCTCGACAGGGGGGAGAACACGTATACTTT. Protein product: CSARQGGEHVYF.

This clonotype was detected a few times. This chain uses TRBV6-2 or TRBV6-3 with TRBJ2-7, with D tentatively TRBD2 (6 bases). The CDR3 length is 15 residues. V lost 0 bases, J lost 1 base, and 10 bases lay in between. The germline CDR1 and CDR2 sequences are MNHEY and SVGEGT. The CDR3 nucleotides read TGTGCCAGCAGTTACTCGATACGGGAGTCCTACGAGCAGTACGTC. Its protein is CASSYSIRESYEQYV.

The CDR3 protein is CASSLALRGSAYNEQFF. CDR3 coding DNA: TGTGCCAGCAGCTTAGCGCTCCGGGGATCCGCCTACAATGAGCAGTTCTTC. The chain combines TRBV7-2 with TRBJ2-1; D perhaps matches TRBD2 (5 bases). Germline assignment: CDR1 SGHTA and CDR2 FQGNSA. The CDR3 loop spans 17 amino acids. With 0 bases removed from V and 2 bases from J, the gap between germline ends came to 14 bases.

This clonotype was seen repeatedly, ten times or more. The CDR3 nucleotides are TGCGCCAGCAGCCAACCCGGGACAGGTAGACCCTACGAGCAGTACTTC. Its protein is CASSQPGTGRPYEQYF. This rearrangement joins TRBV4-1 to TRBJ2-7; 8 bases are a match to TRBD1. Looked up from germline, CDR1 is MGHRA and CDR2 is YSYEKL. The junction had 8 bases not matched to a gene; V was cut back by 2 bases and J by 2 bases. This CDR3 region has 16 residues.

This clonotype was counted many times. J is TRBJ2-1 and V is TRBV18; the D gene is possibly TRBD1 (6 bases). V lost 0 bases to trimming and J lost 6 bases, with 12 bases between them. Germline V lookup: CDR1 KGHSH, CDR2 LQKENI. This CDR3 has 15 residues. CDR3 in DNA: TGTGCCAGCTCACCACCAGGGGGTCTTCCCAATGAGCAGTTCTTC. Translation gives CASSPPGGLPNEQFF.